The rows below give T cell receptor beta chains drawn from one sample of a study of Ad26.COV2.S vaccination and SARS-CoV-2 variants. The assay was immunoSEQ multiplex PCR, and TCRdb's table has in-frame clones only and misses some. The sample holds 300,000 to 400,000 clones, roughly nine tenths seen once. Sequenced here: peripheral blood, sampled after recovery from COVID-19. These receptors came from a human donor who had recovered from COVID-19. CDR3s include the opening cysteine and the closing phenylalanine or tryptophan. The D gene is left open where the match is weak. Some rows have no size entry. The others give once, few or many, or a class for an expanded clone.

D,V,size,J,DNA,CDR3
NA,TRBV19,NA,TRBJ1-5,TGTGCCAGTAGTCCCGAGAAATTTCTCACAGGGAGCAATCAGCCCCAGCATTTT,CASSPEKFLTGSNQPQHF
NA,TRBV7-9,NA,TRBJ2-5,TGTGCCAGCAGCTTAGGTACAGGGCACAGGCAAGAGACCCAGTACTTC,CASSLGTGHRQETQYF
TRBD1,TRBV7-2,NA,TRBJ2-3,TGTGCCAGCAGCACTCGACAGGGAGCAGATACGCAGTATTTT,CASSTRQGADTQYF
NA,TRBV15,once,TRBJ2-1,TGTGCCACCAGCAAGGACAGTGGGGATGAGCAGTTCTTC,CATSKDSGDEQFF
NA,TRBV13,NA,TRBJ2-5,TGTGCCAGCAGCTCCGGTCGGCGAGGGGTAGGAGAGACCCAGTACTTC,CASSSGRRGVGETQYF
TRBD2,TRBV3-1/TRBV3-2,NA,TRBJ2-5,TGTGCCAGCAGCCTGGGACTAGCTAAAGAGACCCAGTACTTC,CASSLGLAKETQYF
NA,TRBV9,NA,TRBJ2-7,TGTGCCAGCAGCGCCGACACACGATCCTACGAGCAGTACTTC,CASSADTRSYEQYF
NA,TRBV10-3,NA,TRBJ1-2,TGTGCCATCAGTGAGTCGGGGTGGCGCGGTGGCTATGGCTACACCTTC,CAISESGWRGGYGYTF
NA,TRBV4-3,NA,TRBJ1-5,TGCGCCAGCAGCCAAGATCTTACCAGGGGCAATCAGCCCCAGCATTTT,CASSQDLTRGNQPQHF
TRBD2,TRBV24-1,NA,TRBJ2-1,TGTGCCACCGAGGCGACTAGCGGGGGGAGTGAGCAGCTCTTC,CATEATSGGSEQLF
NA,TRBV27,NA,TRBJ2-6,TGTGCCAGCGGTCTCAGCGTTGGGGCCAACGTCCTGACTTTC,CASGLSVGANVLTF
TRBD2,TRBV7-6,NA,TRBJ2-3,TGTGCCAGCAGCTTAAGACTAGCGTCTAGCACAGATACGCAGTATTTT,CASSLRLASSTDTQYF
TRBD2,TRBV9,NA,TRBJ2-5,TGTGCCAGCAGCGGTAGCGGGGAGGGGGAGACCCAGTACTTC,CASSGSGEGETQYF
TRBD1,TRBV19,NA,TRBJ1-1,TGTGCCAGTAGTATACTCGGCAGGGGGCGTGTTGGCACTGAAGCTTTCTTT,CASSILGRGRVGTEAFF
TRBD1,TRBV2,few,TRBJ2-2,TGTGCCAGCAGACTGGACAGGGGGAACACCGGGGAGCTGTTTTTT,CASRLDRGNTGELFF
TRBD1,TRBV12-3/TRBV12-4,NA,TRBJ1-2,TGTGCCAGCTCCACCAGGGGGCGAGGCTACACCTTC,CASSTRGRGYTF
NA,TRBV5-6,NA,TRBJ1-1,TGTGCCAGCAGCCTCAGCATTGAAGCTTTCTTT,CASSLSIEAFF
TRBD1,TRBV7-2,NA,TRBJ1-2,TGTGCCAGCAGGCGGGACAGGGGAAAAGGCTACACCTTC,CASRRDRGKGYTF
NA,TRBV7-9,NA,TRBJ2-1,TGTGCCAGCAGCTTAGCGGCCAATGAGCAGTTCTTC,CASSLAANEQFF
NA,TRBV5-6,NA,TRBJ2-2,TGTGCCAGCAGCCCCCGGGCCCGCGGAAACACCGGGGAGCTGTTTTTT,CASSPRARGNTGELFF
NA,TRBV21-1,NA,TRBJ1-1,TGTGCCAGCCCCTCGGGGCAGGGGTTGCAAGCTTTCTTT,CASPSGQGLQAFF
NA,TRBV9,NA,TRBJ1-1,TGTGCCAGCAGCCCCCTTTGGGGGTTGGACACTGAAGCTTTCTTT,CASSPLWGLDTEAFF
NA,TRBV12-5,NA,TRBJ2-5,TGTGCTAGTGGTCAACGTCGGGGGGAGACCCAGTACTTC,CASGQRRGETQYF
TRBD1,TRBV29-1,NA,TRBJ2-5,TGCAGCGTTGATCGCCCCGGGACAGGGGGAGAGACCCAGTACTTC,CSVDRPGTGGETQYF
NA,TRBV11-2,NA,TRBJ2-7,TGTGCCAGCAGCTTACCAGCGGGCTCCTACGAGCAGTACTTC,CASSLPAGSYEQYF
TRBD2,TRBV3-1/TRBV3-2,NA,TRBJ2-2,TGTGCCAGCAGCCGGCGCGGGAGCACCGGGGAGCTGTTTTTT,CASSRRGSTGELFF
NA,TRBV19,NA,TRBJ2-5,TGTGCCAGTAGTATTGGGGCAGGGGCCCAAGAGACCCAGTACTTC,CASSIGAGAQETQYF
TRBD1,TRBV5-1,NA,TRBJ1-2,TGCGCCAGCAACCGAGGACAGGGGAACTATGGCTACACCTTC,CASNRGQGNYGYTF
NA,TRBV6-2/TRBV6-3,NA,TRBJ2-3,TGTGCCAGCAGTTACGTCGCGTCAGATACGCAGTATTTT,CASSYVASDTQYF
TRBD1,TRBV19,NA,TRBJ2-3,TGTGCCAGTAGTTTTGTGACAGGGCCCGGAACAGATACGCAGTATTTT,CASSFVTGPGTDTQYF
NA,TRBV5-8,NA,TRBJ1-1,TGTGCCAGCAGCTTGTCTGGTGCGAACACTGAAGCTTTCTTT,CASSLSGANTEAFF
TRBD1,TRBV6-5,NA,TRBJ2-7,TGTGCCAGCAAAAACCCAGGGGGCGCGAACGAGCAGTACTTC,CASKNPGGANEQYF
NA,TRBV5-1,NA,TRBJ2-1,TGCGCCAGCAATCGGGCAGGGTCGAATGAGCAGTTCTTC,CASNRAGSNEQFF
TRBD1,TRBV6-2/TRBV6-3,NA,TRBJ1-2,TGTGCCAGCAGTCATGACAGGGGGCGCAGCTATGGCTACACCTTC,CASSHDRGRSYGYTF
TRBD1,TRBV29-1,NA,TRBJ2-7,TGCAGCGTTGAGGGGACAGGGGGCTACGAGCAGTACTTC,CSVEGTGGYEQYF
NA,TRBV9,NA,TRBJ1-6,TGTGCCAGCAGCGGCCAGCGGGGTAATAATTCACCCCTCCACTTT,CASSGQRGNNSPLHF
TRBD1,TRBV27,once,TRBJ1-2,TGTGCCAGCTGCCGAGGGGACAGCTGGGGAACTAACTATGGCTACACCTTC,CASCRGDSWGTNYGYTF
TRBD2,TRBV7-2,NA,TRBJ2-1,TGTGCCAGCAGCTCCCCGGGGGTAGCGGGGGCTAACAATGAGCAGTTCTTC,CASSSPGVAGANNEQFF
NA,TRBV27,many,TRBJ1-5,TGTGCCAGCAAGGCCCGGCCCGTAAGCAATCAGCCCCAGCATTTT,CASKARPVSNQPQHF
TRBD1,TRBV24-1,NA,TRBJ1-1,TGTGCCACCAGTGATTTGCCTGGGGTCCGGGACAGGGGGCGCGAAGACACTGAAGCTTTCTTT,CATSDLPGVRDRGREDTEAFF
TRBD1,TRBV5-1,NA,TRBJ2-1,TGCGCCAGCAGCGGGACAGGGCGCCCCTACAATGAGCAGTTCTTC,CASSGTGRPYNEQFF
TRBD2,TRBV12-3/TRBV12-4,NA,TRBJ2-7,TGTGCCAGCAGTACTCGGACTAGCGACGAGCAGTACTTC,CASSTRTSDEQYF
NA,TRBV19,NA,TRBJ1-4,TGTGCCAGTAGTCCGGGCCTTAATGAAAAACTGTTTTTT,CASSPGLNEKLFF
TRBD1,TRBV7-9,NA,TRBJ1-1,TGTGCCAGCAGCTTAACCCGGACAGGCCTTATGAACACTGAAGCTTTCTTT,CASSLTRTGLMNTEAFF
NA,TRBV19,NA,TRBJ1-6,TGTGCCGCCAGGACTTGGGATTCACCCCTCCACTTT,CAARTWDSPLHF
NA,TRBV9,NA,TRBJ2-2,TGTGCCAGCAGCGTATACACCGGGGAGCTGTTTTTT,CASSVYTGELFF
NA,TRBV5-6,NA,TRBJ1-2,TGTGCCAGCAGCTTCAGGATCGATGGCTACACCTTC,CASSFRIDGYTF
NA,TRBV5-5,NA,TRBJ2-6,TGTGCCAGCAGCTTGGTGGGATACTCTGGGGCCAACGTCCTGACTTTC,CASSLVGYSGANVLTF
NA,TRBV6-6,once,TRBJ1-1,TGTGCCAGCAGTTACTCGGGCAGGGACACTGAAGCTTTCTTT,CASSYSGRDTEAFF
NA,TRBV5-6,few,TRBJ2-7,TGTGCCAGCAGCTTGGCTGACGGCGAGCAGTACTTC,CASSLADGEQYF
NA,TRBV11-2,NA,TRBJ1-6,TGTGCCAGCAGCTCGGTCCTGAGTACCCATTCACCCCTCCACTTT,CASSSVLSTHSPLHF
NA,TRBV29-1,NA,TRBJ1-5,TGCAGCGTTGTCATTCAGCCCCAGCATTTT,CSVVIQPQHF
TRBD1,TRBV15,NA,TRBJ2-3,TGTGCCACCAGCAGAGATCGAGAGACAGGGGGCCCAGATACGCAGTATTTT,CATSRDRETGGPDTQYF
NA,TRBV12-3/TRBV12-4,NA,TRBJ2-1,TGTGCCAGCAGCCCGAAGCCGGATGAGCAGTTCTTC,CASSPKPDEQFF
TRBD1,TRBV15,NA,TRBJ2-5,TGTGCCACCAGCAGATCCTCCGACAGGGGACAAGAGACCCAGTACTTC,CATSRSSDRGQETQYF